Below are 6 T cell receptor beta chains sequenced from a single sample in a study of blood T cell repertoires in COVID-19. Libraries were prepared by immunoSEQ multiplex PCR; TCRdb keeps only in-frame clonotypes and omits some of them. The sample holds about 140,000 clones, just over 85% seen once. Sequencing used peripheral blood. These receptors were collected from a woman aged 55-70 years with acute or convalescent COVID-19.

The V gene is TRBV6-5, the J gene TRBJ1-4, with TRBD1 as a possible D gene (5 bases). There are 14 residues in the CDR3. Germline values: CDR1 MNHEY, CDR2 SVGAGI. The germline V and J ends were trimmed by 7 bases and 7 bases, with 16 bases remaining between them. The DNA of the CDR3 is TGTGCCAGCACCACGGGGGGGGATCGTGAAAAACTGTTTTTT. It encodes CASTTGGDREKLFF.

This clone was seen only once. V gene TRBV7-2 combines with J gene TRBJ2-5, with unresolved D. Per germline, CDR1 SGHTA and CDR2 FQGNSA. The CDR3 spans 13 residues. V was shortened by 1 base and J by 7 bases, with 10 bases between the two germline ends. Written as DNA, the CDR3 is TGTGCCAGCAGCTTAGGGTCGGTTCGGACCCAGTACTTC. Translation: CASSLGSVRTQYF.

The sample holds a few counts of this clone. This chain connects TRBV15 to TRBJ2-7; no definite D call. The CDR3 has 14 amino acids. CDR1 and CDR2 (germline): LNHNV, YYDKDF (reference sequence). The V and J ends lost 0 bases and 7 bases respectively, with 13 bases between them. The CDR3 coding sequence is TGTGCCACCAGCAGAGAGATCCAGGCCGGTGAGCAGTACTTC. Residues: CATSREIQAGEQYF.

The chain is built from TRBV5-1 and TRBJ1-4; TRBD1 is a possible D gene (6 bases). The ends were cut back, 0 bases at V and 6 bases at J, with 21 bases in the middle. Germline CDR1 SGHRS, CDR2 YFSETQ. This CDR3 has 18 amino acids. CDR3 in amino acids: CASSLEYGQTPTDEKLFF. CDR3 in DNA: TGCGCCAGCAGCTTGGAATACGGACAGACCCCAACGGATGAAAAACTGTTTTTT.

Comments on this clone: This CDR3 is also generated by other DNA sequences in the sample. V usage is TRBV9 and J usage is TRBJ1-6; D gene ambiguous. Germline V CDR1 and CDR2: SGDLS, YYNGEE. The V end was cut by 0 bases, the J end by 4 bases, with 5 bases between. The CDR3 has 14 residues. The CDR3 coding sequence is TGTGCCAGCAGCGTAGAACAGTATAATTCACCCCTCCACTTT. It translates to CASSVEQYNSPLHF. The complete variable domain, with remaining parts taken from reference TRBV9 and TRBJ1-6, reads DSGVTQTPKHLITATGQRVTLRCSPRSGDLSVYWYQQSLDQGLQFLIQYYNGEERAKGNILERFSAQQFPDLHSELNLSSLELGDSALYFCASSVEQYNSPLHFGNGTRLTVT.

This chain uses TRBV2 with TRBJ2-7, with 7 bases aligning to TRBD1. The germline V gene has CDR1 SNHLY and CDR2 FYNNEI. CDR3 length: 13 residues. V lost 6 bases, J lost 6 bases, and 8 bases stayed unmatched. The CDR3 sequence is CASSRGTEAEQYF. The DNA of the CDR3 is TGTGCCAGCAGCAGAGGGACAGAGGCCGAGCAGTACTTC.